The source of this TCR beta chain is a study of T cells after yellow fever vaccination. MiXCR was run by TCRdb on the 5' RACE reads, yielding one entry per CDR3 protein. Of over 300,000 distinct CDR3 sequences listed, approximately 4% are singletons. This material consisted of PBMCs, taken 5 days after the yellow fever booster vaccination. The receptor comes from a man aged 18 to 29 who received the YFV17D yellow fever vaccine.

As DNA, the CDR3 is TGTGCCAGCAGCTTGTCAGGGGCGCGCAGGGATCAGCCCCAGCATTTT. The encoded protein is CASSLSGARRDQPQHF. This rearrangement joins TRBV7-2 to TRBJ1-5; TRBD1 is a possible D gene (6 bases). The germline gives CDR1 SGHTA, CDR2 FQGNSA. The CDR3 has 16 residues. V was clipped by 3 bases and J by 5 bases, with 17 bases between them.